Shown below are 23 T cell receptor beta chains from a single sample sequenced in a study of glioma-infiltrating T cells after dendritic cell vaccination (dated by TCRdb to the mid-2010s). The library relied on the immunoSEQ multiplex PCR assay. Drawn from immuneACCESS, this table holds only the in-frame rearrangements with V and J called that TCRdb kept. Clones are partly lost; checked studies trace under half to an unresolved V gene and leave the rest unexplained. This sample gives roughly 100,000 clones in total; around 90% of them show up just once. Around 2.6% of the sample comes from the top ten. Explained via the paper, the time point label denotes: after dendritic cell vaccination, including at tumor progression/relapse. The sequenced sample was blood, obtained after dendritic cell vaccination. These receptors were taken from a human donor with glioblastoma.

The chain uses TRBV7-9 and TRBJ1-4; 9 bases are a match to TRBD1. The V and J ends lost 5 bases and 4 bases, in that order; junction bases with no gene match: 5. CDR1 is SEHNR, CDR2 FQNEAQ, per germline (reference sequence). This CDR3 is 15 amino acids long. CDR3 nucleotides: TGTGCCAGCAGCGCAGGACAGGGGCGTAATGAAAAACTGTTTTTT. Translating gives CASSAGQGRNEKLFF.

The gene calls are TRBV2 and TRBJ2-6; D gene unclear. V lost 4 bases and J 0 bases, leaving 4 bases between the germline ends. CDR1 and CDR2 from the germline V gene are SNHLY and FYNNEI. The CDR3 consists of 14 residues. The CDR3 nucleotides are TGTGCCAGCAGTGTGCGCTCTGGGGCCAACGTCCTGACTTTC. Amino acid sequence: CASSVRSGANVLTF.

V gene TRBV5-1 combines with J gene TRBJ2-1; 8 nucleotides line up with TRBD2. Germline V gene lookup returns CDR1 SGHRS and CDR2 YFSETQ. The CDR3 spans 18 residues. V was pared by 0 bases and J by 0 bases, with 8 bases of the junction left unmatched. Here the CDR3 reads CASSLEPSGHSSYNEQFF. The CDR3 DNA sequence: TGCGCCAGCAGCTTGGAGCCTAGCGGGCATTCCTCCTACAATGAGCAGTTCTTC.

The chain combines TRBV9 with TRBJ1-1; 8 bases are a match to TRBD1. The V gene end was trimmed by 2 bases and the J gene end by 3 bases; junction bases not matched to a gene: 3. The CDR3 is 14 residues long. Germline V lookup: CDR1 SGDLS, CDR2 YYNGEE. This chain's CDR3 is CASSVLTGDTEAFF. CDR3 DNA sequence: TGTGCCAGCAGCGTGTTGACAGGGGACACTGAAGCTTTCTTT.

This clone was recorded only once. The chain uses TRBV4-1 and TRBJ2-7, with 12 bases that match TRBD1. The CDR3 length is 17 residues. The V gene end was trimmed by 1 base and the J gene end by 5 bases; junction bases not matched to a gene: 9. Looked up from germline, CDR1 is MGHRA and CDR2 is YSYEKL. The chain's CDR3 is CASSQGRGTGGNNEQYF. Written as DNA, the CDR3 is TGCGCCAGCAGCCAAGGAAGGGGGACAGGGGGCAACAACGAGCAGTACTTC.

V is TRBV7-9 and J is TRBJ2-7; TRBD1 agrees at 7 bases. Germline V CDR1 and CDR2: SEHNR, FQNEAQ (reference sequence). The CDR3 is 16 residues long. The V gene end was trimmed by 1 base and the J gene end by 0 bases; junction bases not matched to a gene: 6. The CDR3 here is CASSLGTGQASYEQYF. In DNA form, the CDR3 reads TGTGCCAGCAGCTTAGGGACTGGACAGGCCTCCTACGAGCAGTACTTC.

The V call is TRBV19, the J call TRBJ1-3, with no clear D. The germline V gene has CDR1 LNHDA and CDR2 SQIVND (reference sequence). Trimming left V 2 bases short and J 0 bases short, with 5 bases between. The CDR3 sequence is 14 residues long. The DNA of the CDR3 is TGTGCCAGTAGTATAAGGAGCTCTGGAAACACCATATATTTT. It is translated as CASSIRSSGNTIYF. Supplemented by reference TRBV19 and TRBJ1-3, the full variable domain reads DGGITQSPKYLFRKEGQNVTLSCEQNLNHDAMYWYRQDPGQGLRLIYYSQIVNDFQKGDIAEGYSVSREKKESFPLTVTSAQKNPTAFYLCASSIRSSGNTIYFGEGSWLTVV.

The gene calls are TRBV30 and TRBJ1-2; 7 bases map to TRBD1. This CDR3 spans 16 amino acids. The V gene's germline CDR1 is GTSNPN and CDR2 SVGIG (reference sequence). The ends lost 0 bases at V and 5 bases at J; junction bases unmatched: 12. CDR3 sequence reads: CAWSVAGDSYYYGYTF. The CDR3 DNA reads as TGTGCCTGGAGTGTAGCGGGGGACAGCTACTATTATGGCTACACCTTC.

This sequence joins TRBV6-5 and TRBJ1-2, with D unresolved. The V and J ends lost 6 bases and 0 bases respectively, with 8 bases between them. The CDR3 covers 13 residues. The germline V gene has CDR1 MNHEY and CDR2 SVGAGI. CDR3 sequence: CASSRGSNYGYTF. The CDR3 coding sequence is TGTGCCAGCAGCCGAGGTTCTAACTATGGCTACACCTTC.

This clone has a single count. The gene calls are TRBV29-1 and TRBJ1-2; 12 bases align to TRBD1. The junction had 15 bases not matched to a gene; V was cut back by 6 bases and J by 4 bases. There are 17 residues in the CDR3. Germline values: CDR1 SQVTM, CDR2 ANQGSEA. This chain's CDR3 is CSVDPPGQGAKVYGYTF. The CDR3 DNA is TGCAGCGTGGACCCCCCGGGACAGGGGGCGAAGGTCTATGGCTACACCTTC.

This chain connects TRBV4-1 to TRBJ2-1, with a weak D call TRBD1 (6 bases). The CDR3 totals 21 residues. Germline CDR1 MGHRA, CDR2 YSYEKL. Trimming removed 1 base at V and 3 bases at J, with 28 bases between. CDR3 DNA: TGCGCCAGCAGCCAAGTAGGGCCAGGGGCCGCTTACACACGTCTCTACAATGAGCAGTTCTTC. Translation: CASSQVGPGAAYTRLYNEQFF.

The rearrangement links TRBV1 to TRBJ1-6. TRBV1 is annotated as a pseudogene. The CDR3 sequence is 17 residues long. The CDR3 reads CTSSQDGWEEPGSPLHF. The DNA for the CDR3 is TGCACCAGCAGCCAAGATGGGTGGGAGGAGCCGGGTTCACCCCTCCACTTT.

V and J are TRBV18 and TRBJ2-7, with TRBD1 identical over 11 bases. The CDR3 contains 15 residues. V shed 0 bases and J 3 bases; nucleotides not matched to a gene: 1. CDR1 and CDR2 (germline): KGHSH, LQKENI. The CDR3 here is CASSPPGTGGYEQYF. DNA of the CDR3: TGTGCCAGCTCACCACCGGGGACAGGGGGCTACGAGCAGTACTTC.

Worth noting for this clone: The sample carries other DNA sequences with the same CDR3. The chain joins TRBV4-2 to TRBJ1-6; 8 nucleotides match TRBD1. The CDR3 has 15 amino acids. CDR1 and CDR2 from the germline V gene are LGHNA and YNFKEQ. Trimming removed 4 bases from V and 7 bases from J; junction bases left unmatched: 6. The CDR3 coding sequence is TGTGCCAGCAGCCTAGCCGGGACAGGCAATTCACCCCTCCACTTT. The encoded protein is CASSLAGTGNSPLHF.

J is TRBJ1-2 and V is TRBV30, with D tentatively TRBD1 (5 bases). Germline V gives CDR1 GTSNPN, CDR2 SVGIG (reference sequence). The CDR3 has 15 amino acids. V lost 1 base and J lost 7, with 19 bases in between. CDR3 bases: TGTGCCTGGAGTGGATCCAGGGTGGATCTTGGTGGCTACACCTTC. Amino acids: CAWSGSRVDLGGYTF.

The rearrangement joins TRBV7-9 to TRBJ2-5; D is unresolved. The CDR3 has 15 residues. V lost 2 bases to trimming and J lost 5 bases, with 15 bases between them. The germline V gene encodes CDR1 SEHNR and CDR2 FQNEAQ (reference sequence). The CDR3 DNA is TGTGCCAGCAGCTTAATTGATCGACTGACGGAGACCCAGTACTTC. It specifies CASSLIDRLTETQYF.

The chain couples TRBV6-4 to TRBJ2-1; 7 bases are a match to TRBD1. The V and J ends lost 2 bases and 6 bases, in that order; junction bases with no gene match: 7. The CDR3 sequence is 15 residues long. CDR1 is MRHNA, CDR2 SNTAGT, per germline. CDR3 sequence: CASSDKTGYGNEQFF. The CDR3 DNA reads TGTGCCAGCAGTGACAAGACAGGGTATGGCAATGAGCAGTTCTTC.

The rearrangement joins TRBV11-2 to TRBJ2-2; a weak D match, TRBD1 (6 bases). V lost 5 bases to trimming and J lost 4 bases, with 8 bases between them. The CDR3 runs to 13 residues. Per germline, CDR1 SGHAT and CDR2 FQNNGV. CDR3 coding DNA: TGTGCCAGCAGCCAAGGGGGCACCGGGGAGCTGTTTTTT. It translates to CASSQGGTGELFF.

The chain carries TRBV18 and TRBJ1-5, with TRBD1 matching 8 bases. With 5 bases clipped from V and 5 bases from J, the junction kept 8 bases outside the gene matches. This CDR3 has 15 residues. In germline, CDR1 is KGHSH, CDR2 LQKENI. DNA of the CDR3: TGTGCCAGCTCATCCGACAGGGGAGGATATCAGCCCCAGCATTTT. Amino acid sequence: CASSSDRGGYQPQHF.

This chain connects TRBV9 to TRBJ1-3; TRBD1 matches at 8 bases. Germline assignment: CDR1 SGDLS and CDR2 YYNGEE. CDR3 length equals 16 residues. Trimming removed 1 base from V and 3 bases from J; junction bases left unmatched: 6. The CDR3 nucleotides read TGTGCCAGCAGCGTAACTTTCGGGACAGGTGGAAACACCATATATTTT. It is translated as CASSVTFGTGGNTIYF.

V gene TRBV27 combines with J gene TRBJ2-1; 7 nucleotides agree with TRBD2. The CDR3 totals 13 residues. The germline gives CDR1 MNHEY, CDR2 SMNVEV (reference sequence). V trimming: 8 bases; J trimming: 7 bases; junction bases outside the gene matches: 8. The CDR3, as DNA: TGTGCCAGCGCATACTCCGGGGGGAATGAGCAGTTCTTC. It is translated as CASAYSGGNEQFF.

This sequence joins TRBV29-1 and TRBJ2-7, with 10 bases that match TRBD1. Germline trimming cut 0 bases from V and 2 bases from J; bases unmatched to any gene: 7. Germline V gene lookup returns CDR1 SQVTM and CDR2 ANQGSEA. This CDR3 comprises 16 residues. DNA of the CDR3: TGCAGCGTTGAAGATAGTATGGGACAGGGGACCTACGAGCAGTACTTC. It specifies CSVEDSMGQGTYEQYF.

The chain couples TRBV7-8 to TRBJ1-2, with 8 bases identical to TRBD1. CDR1 and CDR2 (germline): SGHVS, FQNEAQ. V dropped 5 bases and J dropped 0; count of bases not matched to a gene: 5. CDR3 length: 15 residues. The DNA for the CDR3 is TGTGCCAGCAGCCAGGGGGCCGGACCTAACTATGGCTACACCTTC. Translation: CASSQGAGPNYGYTF.